The 6 T cell receptor beta chains listed next were all sequenced from one sample in a study of cytomegalovirus exposure and HLA in healthy donors. This PCR relied on a set of 60 Vbeta primers and 13 Jbeta primers. Here immunoSEQ multiplex PCR was the method, and the copy in TCRdb shows in-frame clones only, minus some. The sample has around 130,000 clones; 83% are singletons. Sequencing was done on a sample of PBMCs. The receptor set was obtained from a girl aged 2 to 9 in good health and CMV-seronegative.

V is TRBV7-2 and J is TRBJ2-7; TRBD2 might be the D (5 bases). CDR3 length: 15 residues. Trimming took off 5 bases at V and 2 bases at J, with 16 bases between the two ends. Germline V gene data show CDR1 as SGHTA and CDR2 as FQGNSA. The DNA of the CDR3 is TGTGCCAGCAGCCCAGGCCAGGAGGCCCCCTACGAGCAGTACTTC. The encoded protein is CASSPGQEAPYEQYF. Combining the CDR3 with reference TRBV7-2 and TRBJ2-7 gives the whole variable domain GAGVSQSPSNKVTEKGKDVELRCDPISGHTALYWYRQSLGQGLEFLIYFQGNSAPDKSGLPSDRFSAERTGGSVSTLTIQRTQQEDSAVYLCASSPGQEAPYEQYFGPGTRLTVT.

The chain uses TRBV11-2 and TRBJ2-1, with 12 bases identical to TRBD2. CDR1 and CDR2 (germline): SGHAT, FQNNGV. CDR3 length: 17 residues. V trimming: 5 bases; J trimming: 5 bases; junction bases outside the gene matches: 10. The CDR3 sequence: CASSARGLAGCHNEQFF. The CDR3 DNA sequence: TGTGCCAGCAGCGCCAGAGGACTAGCGGGGTGTCACAATGAGCAGTTCTTC.

This sequence joins TRBV14 and TRBJ2-1, with 15 bases fitting TRBD2. The V segment lost 4 bases and the J segment 5 bases; nucleotides outside the gene matches: 6. This CDR3 contains 17 residues. Germline CDR1 SGHDN, CDR2 FVKESK. CDR3 DNA: TGTGCCAGCAGCCCTCCTGGACTAGCGGGGGGGAACAATGAGCAGTTCTTC. It is translated as CASSPPGLAGGNNEQFF.

The rearrangement joins TRBV6-1 to TRBJ1-1; D not certain. The germline V gene has CDR1 MNHNS and CDR2 SASEGT. The CDR3 has 13 amino acids. V lost 2 bases and J lost 6, with 10 bases in between. CDR3 bases: TGTGCCAGCAGTGAATCAGCGATTTCTGAAGCTTTCTTT. This encodes CASSESAISEAFF.

Comments on this clone: Sequence at one end of the junction differs from germline and may be a read error. The chain recombines TRBV7-9 with TRBJ1-4, with TRBD1 matching over 8 bases. The CDR3 is 19 amino acids. The germline V gene encodes CDR1 SEHNR and CDR2 FQNEAQ (reference sequence). The CDR3 here is CSSSFLPGGFGATNEKLFF. The CDR3 DNA sequence: TGTTCCAGCAGCTTTTTGCCAGGGGGCTTTGGTGCAACTAATGAAAAACTGTTTTTT.

This chain joins TRBV6-6 and TRBJ1-1; D gene unclear. CDR1 MNHNY and CDR2 SVGAGI come from the germline V gene (reference sequence). The CDR3 has 13 amino acids. Trimming removed 4 bases from V and 5 bases from J, with 11 bases in between. The CDR3 DNA reads TGTGCCAGCAGTTTGTACACGGAGACTGAAGCTTTCTTT. It specifies CASSLYTETEAFF.